A single sample gave rise to the 13 T cell receptor beta chains below, sequenced in a study of neoadjuvant anti-PD-1 for oral cavity cancer. TCRdb's table, derived via immunoSEQ multiplex PCR, lists solely in-frame clones and lacks some. The sample lists about 14,000 clones, roughly 67% occurring once. Sequences were derived from PBMCs, sampled before nivolumab (anti-PD-1) treatment. These receptors were collected from a person aged 35-80 years with oral cavity squamous cell carcinoma.

V is TRBV25-1 and J is TRBJ2-7, with 7 bases that match TRBD1. Germline loops: CDR1 MGHDK, CDR2 SYGVNS. This CDR3 spans 14 amino acids. The V gene end was trimmed by 6 bases and the J gene end by 3 bases; junction bases not matched to a gene: 8. The CDR3 sequence is CASRSRGLGYEQYF. The CDR3 DNA is TGTGCCAGCAGAAGTAGGGGGCTAGGCTACGAGCAGTACTTC.

This rearrangement joins TRBV5-1 to TRBJ2-3; 9 bases agree with TRBD2. The trim removed 3 bases at V and 4 bases at J, leaving 9 bases unmatched. Germline CDR1 SGHRS, CDR2 YFSETQ. The CDR3 covers 16 residues. The CDR3 spells CASSSRTSAPPDTQYF. The CDR3 region has the DNA TGCGCCAGCAGCTCCCGGACTAGCGCCCCCCCAGATACGCAGTATTTT. Together with reference TRBV5-1 and TRBJ2-3, the CDR3 gives the full variable domain: KAGVTQTPRYLIKTRGQQVTLSCSPISGHRSVSWYQQTPGQGLQFLFEYFSETQRNKGNFPGRFSGRQFSNSRSEMNVSTLELGDSALYLCASSSRTSAPPDTQYFGPGTRLTVL.

This clone appeared a few times. The V and J genes are TRBV19 and TRBJ1-6; D unclear. The CDR3 totals 14 residues. V was shortened by 5 bases and J by 6 bases, with 11 bases between the two germline ends. Germline CDR1 is LNHDA and CDR2 is SQIVND (reference sequence). In nucleotides, the CDR3 is TGTGCCAGTAGTCCTGGGGATCTTAATTCACCCCTCCACTTT. Encoded protein: CASSPGDLNSPLHF.

The rearrangement uses TRBV6-5 and TRBJ2-3, with 7 nucleotides matching TRBD1. J lost 3 bases, V lost 3 bases, and 3 bases had no gene match. Germline CDR1 reads MNHEY; CDR2 reads SVGAGI. The CDR3 is 14 residues long. DNA for the CDR3: TGTGCCAGCAGTTATCCGACAGGGACAGATACGCAGTATTTT. This encodes CASSYPTGTDTQYF.

The chain employs TRBV29-1 and TRBJ1-1; D is unresolved. From germline, CDR1 is SQVTM and CDR2 ANQGSEA. There are 10 residues in the CDR3. V dropped 4 bases and J dropped 5 bases, with 5 bases sitting between them. This chain's CDR3 is CSVVRTEAFF. The CDR3 DNA sequence: TGCAGCGTTGTAAGGACTGAAGCTTTCTTT.

This clone was observed a few times. This chain connects TRBV6-4 to TRBJ2-6; TRBD2 might be the D (5 bases). Looked up from germline, CDR1 is MRHNA and CDR2 is SNTAGT. The CDR3 totals 16 residues. V shed 6 bases and J shed 0 bases, with 12 bases lying between them. In nucleotides, the CDR3 is TGTGCCAGCAGCAGAGACGGGGACTCTGGGGCCAACGTCCTGACTTTC. Translation gives CASSRDGDSGANVLTF.

This CDR3 reads CATSRAGTGDGYTF. CDR3 DNA: TGTGCCACCAGCAGAGCCGGGACAGGGGATGGCTACACCTTC. The chain links TRBV15 to TRBJ1-2; 10 nucleotides match TRBD1. The CDR3 is made up of 14 amino acids. Trimming cost V 1 base and J 6 bases; bases outside gene matches: 2. CDR1 and CDR2 (germline): LNHNV, YYDKDF (reference sequence).

The rearrangement uses TRBV5-1 and TRBJ2-1; 10 positions agree with TRBD2. The CDR3 is 16 residues long. Germline V gives CDR1 SGHRS, CDR2 YFSETQ. Germline trimming cut 3 bases from V and 8 bases from J; bases unmatched to any gene: 11. The CDR3 sequence is CASSWLSGGPSDEQFF. In DNA, the CDR3 is TGCGCCAGCAGCTGGCTTAGCGGGGGGCCGTCTGATGAGCAGTTCTTC.

This chain uses TRBV10-1 with TRBJ2-5, with TRBD1 identical over 9 bases. Germline V lookup: CDR1 WNHNN, CDR2 SYGVQD (reference sequence). The trim removed 4 bases at V and 2 bases at J, leaving 2 bases unmatched. The CDR3 runs to 14 residues. CDR3 amino acids: CASSGDRGQETQYF. As DNA, the CDR3 is TGCGCCAGCAGTGGTGACAGGGGGCAAGAGACCCAGTACTTC.

The rearrangement uses TRBV4-1 and TRBJ1-1; 8 bases match TRBD1. V lost 4 bases to trimming and J lost 3 bases; unmatched junction nucleotides: 7. The CDR3 contains 15 residues. The germline V gene has CDR1 MGHRA and CDR2 YSYEKL. The CDR3 here is CASSRQGAGDTEAFF. The CDR3 region has the DNA TGCGCCAGCAGCCGGCAGGGGGCTGGGGACACTGAAGCTTTCTTT.

The V and J genes are TRBV29-1 and TRBJ2-7, with D perhaps TRBD1 (5 bases). V was shortened by 5 bases and J by 0 bases, with 11 bases between the two germline ends. Germline assignment: CDR1 SQVTM and CDR2 ANQGSEA. The CDR3 length is 13 residues. CDR3 DNA: TGCAGCGTTCGGACACCGAGCTCCTACGAGCAGTACTTC. It specifies CSVRTPSSYEQYF.

The chain employs TRBV15 and TRBJ1-1, with no clear D. Trimming took 0 bases from V and 2 from J, leaving 10 bases between them. In germline, CDR1 is LNHNV, CDR2 YYDKDF (reference sequence). CDR3 length equals 15 residues. The CDR3 DNA sequence: TGTGCCACCAGCAGAGATGGTTGGCCAAACACTGAAGCTTTCTTT. Translation gives CATSRDGWPNTEAFF.

CDR3: CASSKTSFHEQFF. The DNA of the CDR3 is TGTGCCAGTAGTAAAACTAGCTTCCATGAGCAGTTCTTC. The chain links TRBV19 to TRBJ2-1; D perhaps matches TRBD2 (6 bases). Germline V gene data show CDR1 as LNHDA and CDR2 as SQIVND (reference sequence). The CDR3 has 13 residues. V was clipped by 4 bases and J by 8 bases, with 12 bases between them.